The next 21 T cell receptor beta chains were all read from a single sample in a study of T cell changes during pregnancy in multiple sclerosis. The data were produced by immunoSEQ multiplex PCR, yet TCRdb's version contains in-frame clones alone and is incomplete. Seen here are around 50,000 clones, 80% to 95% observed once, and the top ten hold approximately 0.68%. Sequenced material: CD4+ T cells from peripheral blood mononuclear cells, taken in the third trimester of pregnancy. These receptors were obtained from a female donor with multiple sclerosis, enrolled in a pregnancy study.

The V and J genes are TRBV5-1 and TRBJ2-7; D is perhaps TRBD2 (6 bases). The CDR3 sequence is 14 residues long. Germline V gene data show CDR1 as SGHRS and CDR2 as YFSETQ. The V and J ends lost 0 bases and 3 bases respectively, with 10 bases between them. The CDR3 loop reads CASSLEGTGYEQYF. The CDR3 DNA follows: TGCGCCAGCAGCTTGGAGGGGACTGGCTACGAGCAGTACTTC.

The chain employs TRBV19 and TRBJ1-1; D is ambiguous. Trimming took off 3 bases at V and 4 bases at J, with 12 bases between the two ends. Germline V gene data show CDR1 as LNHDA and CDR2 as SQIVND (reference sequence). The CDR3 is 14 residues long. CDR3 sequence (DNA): TGTGCCAGTAGTATGTCCCGTCGCGGCACTGAAGCTTTCTTT. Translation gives CASSMSRRGTEAFF.

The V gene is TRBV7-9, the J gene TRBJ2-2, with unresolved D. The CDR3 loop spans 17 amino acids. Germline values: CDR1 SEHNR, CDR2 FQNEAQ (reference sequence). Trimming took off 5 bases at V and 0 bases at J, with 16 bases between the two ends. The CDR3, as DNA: TGTGCCAGCAGCGACCCTAAGTGGGCCACGAACACCGGGGAGCTGTTTTTT. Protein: CASSDPKWATNTGELFF.

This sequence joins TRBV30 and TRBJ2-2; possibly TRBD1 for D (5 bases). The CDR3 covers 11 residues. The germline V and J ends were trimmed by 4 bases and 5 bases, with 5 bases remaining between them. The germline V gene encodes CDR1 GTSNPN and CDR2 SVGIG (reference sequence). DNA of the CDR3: TGTGCCTGGACAGGGACCGGGGAGCTGTTTTTT. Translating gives CAWTGTGELFF.

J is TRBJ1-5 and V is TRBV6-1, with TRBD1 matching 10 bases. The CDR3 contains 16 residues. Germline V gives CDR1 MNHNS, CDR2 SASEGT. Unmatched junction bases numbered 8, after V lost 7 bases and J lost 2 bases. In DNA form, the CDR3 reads TGTGCCAGCATTGACAGGGGGCTGGTGGGCAATCAGCCCCAGCATTTT. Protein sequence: CASIDRGLVGNQPQHF.

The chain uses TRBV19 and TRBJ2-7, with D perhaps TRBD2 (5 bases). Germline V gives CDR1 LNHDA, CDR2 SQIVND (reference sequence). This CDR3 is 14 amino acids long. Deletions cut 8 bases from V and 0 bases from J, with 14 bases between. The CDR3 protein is CASRRGLSSYEQYF. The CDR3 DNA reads TGTGCCAGTCGGCGCGGGCTAAGCTCCTACGAGCAGTACTTC.

CDR3 residues: CASSLARDGSYEQYF. CDR3 sequence (DNA): TGTGCCAGCAGCTTAGCTAGGGACGGGAGCTACGAGCAGTACTTC. The chain links TRBV7-8 to TRBJ2-7, with D tentatively TRBD2 (6 bases). The CDR3 consists of 15 residues. Per germline, CDR1 SGHVS and CDR2 FQNEAQ. The V end lost 0 bases, the J end lost 3 bases, and 12 bases lay between the germline ends.

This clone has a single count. CDR3 in DNA: TGTGCCAGCAGCCGGGACAGAAATAGCAATCAGCCCCAGCATTTT. Translating gives CASSRDRNSNQPQHF. This chain uses TRBV7-2 with TRBJ1-5; TRBD1 aligns across 7 bases. From germline, CDR1 is SGHTA and CDR2 FQGNSA. After removal of 5 bases from V and 0 bases from J, the junction contained 4 bases not matched to a gene. This CDR3 is 15 amino acids long.

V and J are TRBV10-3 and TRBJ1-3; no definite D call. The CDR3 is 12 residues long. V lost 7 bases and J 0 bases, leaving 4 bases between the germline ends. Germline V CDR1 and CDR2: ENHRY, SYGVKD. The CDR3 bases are TGTGCCATCACCGGCTCTGGAAACACCATATATTTT. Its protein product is CAITGSGNTIYF.

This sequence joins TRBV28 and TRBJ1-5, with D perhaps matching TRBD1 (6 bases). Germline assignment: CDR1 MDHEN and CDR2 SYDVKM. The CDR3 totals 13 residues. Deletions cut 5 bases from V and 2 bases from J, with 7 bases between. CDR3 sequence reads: CASSRQGNQPQHF. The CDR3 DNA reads TGTGCCAGCAGTCGACAGGGCAATCAGCCCCAGCATTTT.

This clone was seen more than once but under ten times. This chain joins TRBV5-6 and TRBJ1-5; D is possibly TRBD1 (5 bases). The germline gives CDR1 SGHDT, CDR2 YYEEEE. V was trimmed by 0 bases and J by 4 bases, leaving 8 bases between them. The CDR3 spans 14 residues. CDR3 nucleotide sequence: TGTGCCAGCAGCTTGGGGACAAGAAATCAGCCCCAGCATTTT. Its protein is CASSLGTRNQPQHF.

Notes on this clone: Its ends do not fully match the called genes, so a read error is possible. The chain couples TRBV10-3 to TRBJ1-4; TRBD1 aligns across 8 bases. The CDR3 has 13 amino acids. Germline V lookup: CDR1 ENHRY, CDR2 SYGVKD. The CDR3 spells CAISVQGGGGQRF. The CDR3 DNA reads TGTGCCATCAGTGTACAGGGGGGGGGCGGCCAGCGTTTT.

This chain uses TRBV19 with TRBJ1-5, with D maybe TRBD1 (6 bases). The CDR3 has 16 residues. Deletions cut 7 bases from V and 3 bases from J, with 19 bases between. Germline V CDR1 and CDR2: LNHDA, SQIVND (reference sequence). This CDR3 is CASKGGVMGTNQPQHF. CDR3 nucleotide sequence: TGTGCCAGTAAGGGGGGGGTAATGGGAACCAATCAGCCCCAGCATTTT.

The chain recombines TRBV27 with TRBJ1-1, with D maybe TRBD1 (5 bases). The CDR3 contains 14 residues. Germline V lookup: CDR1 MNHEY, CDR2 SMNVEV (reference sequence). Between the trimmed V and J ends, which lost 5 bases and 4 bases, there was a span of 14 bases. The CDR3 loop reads CASSPQGGGTEAFF. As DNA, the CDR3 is TGTGCCAGCAGTCCTCAGGGAGGCGGCACTGAAGCTTTCTTT.

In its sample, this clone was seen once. The CDR3 sequence: CASSVGAEQYF. In DNA form, the CDR3 reads TGTGCCAGCAGCGTCGGAGCCGAGCAGTACTTC. V and J are TRBV9 and TRBJ2-7, with D hard to call. Looked up from germline, CDR1 is SGDLS and CDR2 is YYNGEE. The CDR3 is 11 amino acids. Trimming took 2 bases from V and 6 from J, leaving 6 bases between them.

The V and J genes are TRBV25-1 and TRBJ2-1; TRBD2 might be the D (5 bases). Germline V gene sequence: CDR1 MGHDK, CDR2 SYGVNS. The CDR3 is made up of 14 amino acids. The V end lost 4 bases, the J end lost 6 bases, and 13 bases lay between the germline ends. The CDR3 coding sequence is TGTGCCAGCAGTGCAAGCGGAGGCGTCAATGAGCAGTTCTTC. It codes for CASSASGGVNEQFF.

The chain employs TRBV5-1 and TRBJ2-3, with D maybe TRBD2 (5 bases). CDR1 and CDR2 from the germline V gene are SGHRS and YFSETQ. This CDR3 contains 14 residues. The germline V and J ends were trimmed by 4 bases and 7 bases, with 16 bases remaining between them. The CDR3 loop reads CASSSGLGTHTQYF. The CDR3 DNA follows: TGCGCCAGCAGCAGCGGACTGGGAACTCATACGCAGTATTTT. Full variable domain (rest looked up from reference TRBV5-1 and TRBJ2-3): KAGVTQTPRYLIKTRGQQVTLSCSPISGHRSVSWYQQTPGQGLQFLFEYFSETQRNKGNFPGRFSGRQFSNSRSEMNVSTLELGDSALYLCASSSGLGTHTQYFGPGTRLTVL.

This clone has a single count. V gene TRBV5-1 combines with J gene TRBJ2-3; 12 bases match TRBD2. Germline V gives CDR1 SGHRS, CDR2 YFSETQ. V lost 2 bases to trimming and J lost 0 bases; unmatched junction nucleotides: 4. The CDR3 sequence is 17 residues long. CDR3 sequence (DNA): TGCGCCAGCAGCTTCGTAGGACTAGCGGGAAGCACAGATACGCAGTATTTT. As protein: CASSFVGLAGSTDTQYF.

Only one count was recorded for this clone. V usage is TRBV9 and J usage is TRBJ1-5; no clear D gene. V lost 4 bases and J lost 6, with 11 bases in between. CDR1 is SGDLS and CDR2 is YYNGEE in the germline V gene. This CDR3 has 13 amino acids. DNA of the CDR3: TGTGCCAGCAGCTTCGACCCGGGTCAGCCCCAGCATTTT. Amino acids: CASSFDPGQPQHF.

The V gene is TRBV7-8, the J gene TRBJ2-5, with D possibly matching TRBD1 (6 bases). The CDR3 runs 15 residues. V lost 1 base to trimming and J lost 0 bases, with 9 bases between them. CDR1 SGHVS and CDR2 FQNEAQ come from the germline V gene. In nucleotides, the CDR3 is TGTGCCAGCAGCTTAGGGTGGGACAACCAAGAGACCCAGTACTTC. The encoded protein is CASSLGWDNQETQYF.

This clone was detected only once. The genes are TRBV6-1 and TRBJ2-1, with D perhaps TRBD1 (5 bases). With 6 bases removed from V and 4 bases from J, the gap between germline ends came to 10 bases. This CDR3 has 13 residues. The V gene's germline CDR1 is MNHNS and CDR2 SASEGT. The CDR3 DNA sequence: TGTGCCAGCAGATGGGGCTTATACAATGAGCAGTTCTTC. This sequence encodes CASRWGLYNEQFF.